These 13 T cell receptor beta chains share one sample of origin, sequenced in a study of blood T cell repertoires in COVID-19. Clones were read by immunoSEQ multiplex PCR, and TCRdb kept only the in-frame ones, dropping some. The table includes approximately 120,000 clones, less than 85% detected once. The sequenced sample was peripheral blood. These receptors were collected from a woman aged 60-70 years with acute or convalescent COVID-19.

V and J are TRBV12-3 or TRBV12-4 and TRBJ1-1; tentative D call: TRBD1 (6 bases). The V and J ends lost 3 bases and 11 bases respectively, with 13 bases between them. The CDR3 length is 12 residues. CDR3 nucleotides: TGTGCCAGCAGTTTCCCCGGGACAAAGGCTTTCTTT. This gives the protein CASSFPGTKAFF.

The chain recombines TRBV9 with TRBJ1-1; D is ambiguous. The length of the CDR3 is 13 residues. The germline V gene encodes CDR1 SGDLS and CDR2 YYNGEE. The V gene lost 7 bases and the J gene lost 2 bases, with 12 bases spanning the gap. The CDR3 reads CASSQRVNTEAFF. The CDR3 DNA is TGTGCCAGCTCCCAGCGAGTAAACACTGAAGCTTTCTTT.

This sequence joins TRBV27 and TRBJ1-1; tentative D call: TRBD1 (6 bases). The CDR3 has 16 residues. The germline V gene encodes CDR1 MNHEY and CDR2 SMNVEV (reference sequence). Trimming took off 5 bases at V and 1 base at J, with 17 bases between the two ends. The CDR3 DNA follows: TGTGCCAGCAGTCCAGGACACCTGACAGGGAACACTGAAGCTTTCTTT. Protein sequence: CASSPGHLTGNTEAFF.

The CDR3 bases are TGTGCCAGCTCAAAATTACTAGGGACAACGAACACCGGGGAGCTGTTTTTT. Amino acid sequence: CASSKLLGTTNTGELFF. This chain links TRBV18 with TRBJ2-2; a possible D gene is TRBD1 (6 bases). CDR1 and CDR2 (germline): KGHSH, LQKENI. V was trimmed by 5 bases and J by 0 bases, leaving 16 bases between them. The CDR3 loop spans 17 amino acids.

This clone occurred once. The chain employs TRBV28 and TRBJ2-3; weak D call: TRBD2 (5 bases). The CDR3 sequence is 16 residues long. Germline V lookup: CDR1 MDHEN, CDR2 SYDVKM. Between the trimmed V and J ends, which lost 6 bases and 3 bases, there was a span of 19 bases. Here the CDR3 reads CASRRSLRRGTDTQYF. Written as DNA, the CDR3 is TGTGCCAGCAGACGTTCCCTAAGAAGAGGGACAGATACGCAGTATTTT.

This chain links TRBV28 with TRBJ1-1, with D hard to call. CDR3 length: 14 amino acids. The germline V and J ends were trimmed by 3 bases and 6 bases, with 14 bases remaining between them. Germline V gene sequence: CDR1 MDHEN, CDR2 SYDVKM. CDR3 region: CASSFAQARPEAFF. The CDR3 DNA follows: TGTGCCAGCAGTTTCGCCCAGGCTCGCCCTGAAGCTTTCTTT.

The chain links TRBV19 to TRBJ2-3; perhaps TRBD1 as D (6 bases). The CDR3 length is 16 residues. From germline, CDR1 is LNHDA and CDR2 SQIVND (reference sequence). The V gene lost 3 bases and the J gene lost 2 bases, with 15 bases spanning the gap. As DNA, the CDR3 is TGTGCCAGTAGTATCTCCTGGACAGTGCTCACAGATACGCAGTATTTT. Encoded protein: CASSISWTVLTDTQYF.

The V call is TRBV4-2, the J call TRBJ1-6; D is unclear. With 4 bases removed from V and 7 bases from J, the gap between germline ends came to 14 bases. CDR3 size: 15 residues. From germline, CDR1 is LGHNA and CDR2 YNFKEQ. This CDR3 reads CASSPQENGNSPLHF. The CDR3, as DNA: TGTGCCAGCAGCCCACAAGAAAACGGGAATTCACCCCTCCACTTT.

This clone was seen only once. The chain is built from TRBV5-1 and TRBJ1-2; the match to TRBD1 covers 7 bases. In germline, CDR1 is SGHRS, CDR2 YFSETQ. This CDR3 is built from 14 residues. J was trimmed by 1 base and V by 1 base; bases with no gene match: 1. In nucleotides, the CDR3 is TGCGCCAGCAGCTTGACAGGGGATAACTATGGCTACACCTTC. It yields the protein CASSLTGDNYGYTF.

The chain recombines TRBV14 with TRBJ2-1; 11 bases match TRBD1. Germline values: CDR1 SGHDN, CDR2 FVKESK. The CDR3 runs 14 residues. V shed 8 bases and J 1 base; nucleotides not matched to a gene: 1. The CDR3 bases are TGTGCCAGCGGACAGGGGGCATCCTACAATGAGCAGTTCTTC. Its translation: CASGQGASYNEQFF.

The chain employs TRBV24-1 and TRBJ2-4; 8 bases are a match to TRBD1. Germline lookup yields CDR1 KGHDR and CDR2 SFDVKD. The CDR3 runs 15 residues. The V and J ends lost 11 bases and 5 bases, in that order; junction bases with no gene match: 13. CDR3 sequence (DNA): TGTGCCAATCAGAGGCAGGGGGCTGCGGAAAACATTCAGTACTTC. Protein: CANQRQGAAENIQYF.

The chain is built from TRBV20-1 and TRBJ1-5; 7 bases agree with TRBD1. V was pared by 6 bases and J by 2 bases, with 7 bases of the junction left unmatched. The CDR3 extends over 14 amino acids. Germline loops: CDR1 DFQATT, CDR2 SNEGSKA (reference sequence). CDR3 in amino acids: CSASLGQGNQPQHF. CDR3 coding DNA: TGCAGTGCCAGTCTTGGACAGGGCAATCAGCCCCAGCATTTT.

This chain uses TRBV18 with TRBJ2-3; D possibly corresponds to TRBD2 (7 bases). Per the germline V gene, CDR1 is KGHSH and CDR2 is LQKENI. The CDR3 is 15 residues long. V lost 6 bases to trimming and J lost 3 bases, with 16 bases between them. The CDR3 bases are TGTGCCAGCTCCCCCCGGGGGGCACCAACAGATACGCAGTATTTT. Translated, it gives CASSPRGAPTDTQYF.